The 8 T cell receptor beta chains in this list originate from one sample, sequenced in a study of cytomegalovirus exposure and HLA in healthy donors. The PCR contained 60 Vbeta and 13 Jbeta primers. The protocol was immunoSEQ multiplex PCR, while the TCRdb copy is restricted to in-frame clones and leaves out a portion. The sample lists around 52,000 clones, approximately 83% occurring once. Sequencing was performed on PBMCs. These receptors came from a man aged 35-49 years in good health and CMV-seronegative.

The genes are TRBV5-1 and TRBJ1-1, with 7 bases that match TRBD1. The length of the CDR3 is 14 residues. Germline V gives CDR1 SGHRS, CDR2 YFSETQ. J gave up 1 base and V 5 bases, and 5 bases lay outside the gene matches. For the CDR3, the DNA is TGCGCCAGCAGTAAGAGACAGGGGAACACTGAAGCTTTCTTT. This gives the protein CASSKRQGNTEAFF. Variable domain in full (rest from reference TRBV5-1 and TRBJ1-1): KAGVTQTPRYLIKTRGQQVTLSCSPISGHRSVSWYQQTPGQGLQFLFEYFSETQRNKGNFPGRFSGRQFSNSRSEMNVSTLELGDSALYLCASSKRQGNTEAFFGQGTRLTVV.

V usage is TRBV6-1 and J usage is TRBJ1-3; 9 bases align to TRBD1. This CDR3 region has 13 residues. After removal of 6 bases from V and 8 bases from J, the junction contained 5 bases not matched to a gene. Germline values: CDR1 MNHNS, CDR2 SASEGT. The CDR3 here is CASRPGQGYTIYF. The CDR3 DNA is TGTGCCAGCAGACCGGGACAGGGTTACACCATATATTTT.

This clone was seen only once. The CDR3 reads CAIRGTGGSYEQYF. The CDR3, as DNA: TGTGCCATCAGGGGGACAGGGGGTTCCTACGAGCAGTACTTC. V is TRBV10-3 and J is TRBJ2-7, with 11 positions matching TRBD1. This CDR3 is 14 amino acids long. Germline CDR1 and CDR2: ENHRY and SYGVKD. V lost 6 bases to trimming and J lost 1 base; unmatched junction nucleotides: 2.

The chain joins TRBV5-1 to TRBJ2-7; D assignment may be TRBD1 or TRBD2 (5 bases each). The CDR3 totals 16 residues. Germline lookup yields CDR1 SGHRS and CDR2 YFSETQ. V was clipped by 4 bases and J by 3 bases, with 20 bases between them. CDR3: CASSPGDRIVDYEQYV. Written as DNA, the CDR3 is TGCGCCAGCAGCCCCGGGGACCGAATAGTGGACTACGAGCAGTACGTC.

This clone has just one count. V and J are TRBV7-2 and TRBJ2-1; 11 positions match TRBD1. Looked up from germline, CDR1 is SGHTA and CDR2 is FQGNSA. There are 16 residues in the CDR3. The V segment lost 0 bases and the J segment 4 bases; nucleotides outside the gene matches: 2. CDR3 in DNA: TGTGCCAGCAGCTTAGCCGGGACAGGGGGGTACAATGAGCAGTTCTTC. It translates to CASSLAGTGGYNEQFF.

The chain uses TRBV6-5 and TRBJ1-3; D is perhaps TRBD1 (6 bases). Between the trimmed V and J ends, which lost 5 bases and 2 bases, there was a span of 13 bases. CDR3 length equals 15 residues. Germline-derived CDR1 and CDR2 are MNHEY and SVGAGI. In DNA form, the CDR3 reads TGTGCCAGCAGTGCCACAGGGCTTACTGGAAACACCATATATTTT. This encodes CASSATGLTGNTIYF.

The J gene is TRBJ2-3, the V gene TRBV6-5, with 12 bases matching TRBD1. The CDR3 has 15 residues. Looked up from germline, CDR1 is MNHEY and CDR2 is SVGAGI. V gave up 2 bases and J gave up 6 bases; unmatched junction bases: 3. CDR3: CASSYGTGGVDTQYF. The CDR3 bases are TGTGCCAGCAGTTACGGGACAGGGGGCGTGGATACGCAGTATTTT.

The chain uses TRBV5-1 and TRBJ2-5; a weak D match, TRBD1 (6 bases). Germline lookup yields CDR1 SGHRS and CDR2 YFSETQ. CDR3 length: 13 amino acids. The V and J ends lost 4 bases and 2 bases respectively, with 9 bases between them. The CDR3 region is CASSTQGQETQYF. The CDR3 region has the DNA TGCGCCAGCAGCACACAGGGACAAGAGACCCAGTACTTC. Full variable domain (remainder filled in from reference TRBV5-1 and TRBJ2-5): KAGVTQTPRYLIKTRGQQVTLSCSPISGHRSVSWYQQTPGQGLQFLFEYFSETQRNKGNFPGRFSGRQFSNSRSEMNVSTLELGDSALYLCASSTQGQETQYFGPGTRLLVL.